Reported below is one T cell receptor (beta chain). Its target is unknown. The entry originates in a study of cytomegalovirus exposure and HLA in healthy donors. Study-level results: Association of approximately 18,000 TCR beta sequences with HLA alleles was found at 0.05 false discovery rate in a later analysis. There were several of the most significant clusters that appeared linked to common viral pathogens in a later analysis. There were reportedly fewer N-insertions in an Asian-associated ancestry cluster than the roughly 670-donor mean, in a later analysis. Analyses of presence/absence relied on an assumption of roughly uniform sequencing depth across donors.

Vbeta (60) and Jbeta (13) primers were used in the PCR. Generated by immunoSEQ multiplex PCR, the TCRdb table keeps only in-frame clones and is missing some. The sample gives some 120,000 clones, around 78% of which show up once; around 4% is in the top ten. Germline trimming cut 6 bases from V and 7 bases from J; bases unmatched to any gene: 5. The CDR3 has 13 amino acids. Germline V gene lookup returns CDR1 SGHAT and CDR2 FQNNGV. The chain links TRBV11-2 to TRBJ1-1; 10 bases fit TRBD1. The sample taken for sequencing was PBMCs. This TCR was sampled from a man aged 35 to 55 in good health and CMV-seronegative. The CDR3 region has the DNA TGTGCCAGCAGTTTGGACAGGGGGGATGAAGCTTTCTTT. This encodes CASSLDRGDEAFF.